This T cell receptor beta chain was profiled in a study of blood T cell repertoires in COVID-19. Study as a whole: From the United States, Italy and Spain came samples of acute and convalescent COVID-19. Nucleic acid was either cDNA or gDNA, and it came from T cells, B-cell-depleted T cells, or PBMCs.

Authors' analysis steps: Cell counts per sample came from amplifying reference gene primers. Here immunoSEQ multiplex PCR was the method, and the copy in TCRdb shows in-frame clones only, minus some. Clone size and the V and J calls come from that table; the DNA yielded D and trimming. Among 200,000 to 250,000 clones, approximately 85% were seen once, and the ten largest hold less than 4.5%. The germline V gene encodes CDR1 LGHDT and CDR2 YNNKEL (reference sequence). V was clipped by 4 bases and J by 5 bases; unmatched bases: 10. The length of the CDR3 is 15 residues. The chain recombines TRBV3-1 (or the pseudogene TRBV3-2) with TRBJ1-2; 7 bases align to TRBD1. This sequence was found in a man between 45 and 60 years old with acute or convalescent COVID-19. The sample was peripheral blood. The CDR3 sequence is CASSPTDRETYGYTF. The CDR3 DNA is TGTGCCAGCAGCCCAACCGACAGGGAAACGTATGGCTACACCTTC.